The 31 T cell receptor beta chains below come from one sample, sequenced in a study of blood T cell repertoires in COVID-19. Generated by immunoSEQ multiplex PCR, the TCRdb table keeps only in-frame clones and is missing some. The table shows about 130,000 clones, with around four fifths occurring only once. Sequenced material: peripheral blood. Receptors originate from a man aged 40-50 years with active or convalescent COVID-19.

The chain is built from TRBV6-5 and TRBJ2-1; a weak D match, TRBD2 (6 bases). Trimming left V 2 bases short and J 4 bases short, with 12 bases between. This CDR3 region has 15 residues. The germline V gene encodes CDR1 MNHEY and CDR2 SVGAGI. CDR3 coding DNA: TGTGCCAGCAGTTACCTGAGCGGGCCTTACAATGAGCAGTTCTTC. Translation: CASSYLSGPYNEQFF.

This chain uses TRBV7-2 with TRBJ1-4; the match to TRBD1 covers 9 bases. Germline V gene sequence: CDR1 SGHTA, CDR2 FQGNSA. The ends lost 1 base at V and 3 bases at J; junction bases unmatched: 0. The CDR3 is 15 amino acids. This CDR3 reads CASSLDRGPNEKLFF. CDR3 nucleotides: TGTGCCAGCAGCTTAGACAGGGGGCCTAATGAAAAACTGTTTTTT.

Concerning this clone: A junction boundary mismatches the germline segment, possibly from a read error. The chain combines TRBV7-7 with TRBJ2-3, with 12 bases matching TRBD2. Germline lookup yields CDR1 SSHAT and CDR2 FNYEAQ (reference sequence). The CDR3 has 16 residues. In DNA, the CDR3 is TGTGCTAGCAGCCCAGGACTAGCGGGGAGCACAGATACGCAGTATTTT. Its translation: CASSPGLAGSTDTQYF.

This clone was seen a few times. This sequence joins TRBV20-1 and TRBJ1-5; D gene uncertain. Germline loops: CDR1 DFQATT, CDR2 SNEGSKA (reference sequence). The CDR3 spans 11 residues. V lost 5 bases and J 6 bases, leaving 8 bases between the germline ends. In nucleotides, the CDR3 is TGCAGTGCTGGCGGTGGTCAGCCCCAGCATTTT. Its protein is CSAGGGQPQHF.

The chain joins TRBV30 to TRBJ2-7; 8 bases match TRBD2. CDR1 and CDR2 from the germline V gene are GTSNPN and SVGIG (reference sequence). V was clipped by 0 bases and J by 2 bases; unmatched bases: 12. This CDR3 has 17 residues. The chain's CDR3 is CAWSVRTTGTSAYEQYF. CDR3 bases: TGTGCCTGGAGTGTACGGACGACCGGGACTAGTGCCTACGAGCAGTACTTC.

Here the CDR3 DNA reads TGTGCCAGCAGCTTAGACGGAGGCACCGGGGAGCTGTTTTTT. Translating gives CASSLDGGTGELFF. The chain carries TRBV7-2 and TRBJ2-2; possibly TRBD2 for D (5 bases). This CDR3 has 14 residues. V lost 1 base and J lost 4, with 7 bases in between. Germline V gene lookup returns CDR1 SGHTA and CDR2 FQGNSA.

V gene TRBV18 combines with J gene TRBJ1-1; 9 nucleotides match TRBD1. The CDR3 is 15 amino acids. The germline gives CDR1 KGHSH, CDR2 LQKENI. V was clipped by 3 bases and J by 6 bases; unmatched bases: 8. In nucleotides, the CDR3 is TGTGCCAGCTCACCCGGGACAGGGCTTAAGGCTGAAGCTTTCTTT. Residues: CASSPGTGLKAEAFF.

The rearrangement links TRBV9 to TRBJ2-3; D might be TRBD2 (7 bases). CDR1 SGDLS and CDR2 YYNGEE come from the germline V gene. The CDR3 length is 15 residues. Trimming left V 4 bases short and J 4 bases short, with 16 bases between. CDR3 DNA sequence: TGTGCCAGCAGCCAAAGTGCGGGGGCCCCAGATACGCAGTATTTT. This gives the protein CASSQSAGAPDTQYF.

This clone came up a few times. CDR3 residues: CASSVTGGTEAFF. The CDR3 DNA follows: TGTGCCAGCAGCGTAACAGGGGGCACTGAAGCTTTCTTT. The chain recombines TRBV9 with TRBJ1-1; TRBD1 matches at 8 bases. This CDR3 comprises 13 residues. The junction had 0 bases not matched to a gene; V was cut back by 1 base and J by 4 bases. Germline CDR1 is SGDLS and CDR2 is YYNGEE.

The V call is TRBV7-8, the J call TRBJ2-5; tentatively, D is TRBD1 (5 bases). The CDR3 has 14 amino acids. From germline, CDR1 is SGHVS and CDR2 FQNEAQ. Trimming stripped 2 bases from V and 0 bases from J, with 7 bases between. CDR3: CASSLLDNQETQYF. The CDR3 bases are TGTGCCAGCAGCTTATTGGACAACCAAGAGACCCAGTACTTC.

This clone has only a few counts. The CDR3 DNA follows: TGTGCCAGCTCACTCGACAGAGCCTCTACCAACTATGGCTACACCTTC. Protein product: CASSLDRASTNYGYTF. The chain employs TRBV18 and TRBJ1-2, with D possibly TRBD1 on 5 matching bases. This CDR3 is 16 amino acids long. The V gene's germline CDR1 is KGHSH and CDR2 LQKENI. V was cut by 4 bases and J by 2 bases, with 17 bases left in between. Drawing the rest from reference TRBV18 and TRBJ1-2, the complete variable domain is NAGVMQNPRHLVRRRGQEARLRCSPMKGHSHVYWYRQLPEEGLKFMVYLQKENIIDESGMPKERFSAEFPKEGPSILRIQQVVRGDSAAYFCASSLDRASTNYGYTFGSGTRLTVV.

This sequence joins TRBV25-1 and TRBJ2-4; 7 nucleotides match TRBD2. The length of the CDR3 is 16 residues. Germline V gene lookup returns CDR1 MGHDK and CDR2 SYGVNS. After removal of 5 bases from V and 6 bases from J, the junction contained 13 bases not matched to a gene. CDR3 DNA sequence: TGTGCCAGCAGTCCCTCTGGGGGGGTAACCAGAAACATTCAGTACTTC. Residues: CASSPSGGVTRNIQYF.

The chain uses TRBV6-5 and TRBJ1-1, with unresolved D. V lost 6 bases, J lost 1 base, and 6 bases lay in between. Germline V lookup: CDR1 MNHEY, CDR2 SVGAGI. This CDR3 is built from 12 residues. The CDR3 sequence: CASRAGNTEAFF. In DNA, the CDR3 is TGTGCCAGCAGGGCAGGGAACACTGAAGCTTTCTTT.

This chain connects TRBV9 to TRBJ2-6, with 11 positions matching TRBD1. Trimming at V came to 2 bases and at J to 2 bases, leaving 6 bases not matched to a gene. The CDR3 sequence is 18 residues long. Germline lookup yields CDR1 SGDLS and CDR2 YYNGEE. CDR3: CASSVGQGVGTGANVLTF. The CDR3 region has the DNA TGTGCCAGCAGCGTGGGACAGGGGGTAGGGACTGGGGCCAACGTCCTGACTTTC.

The rearrangement links TRBV5-6 to TRBJ1-1, with D tentatively TRBD1 (6 bases). The V gene's germline CDR1 is SGHDT and CDR2 YYEEEE. V dropped 3 bases and J dropped 5 bases, with 14 bases sitting between them. This CDR3 spans 14 amino acids. CDR3 in DNA: TGTGCCAGCAGCTACAGGGCATGGGAAACTGAAGCTTTCTTT. Protein: CASSYRAWETEAFF.

CDR3 amino acids: CASGHRGEQYF. CDR3 nucleotide sequence: TGTGCTAGTGGACACAGGGGCGAGCAGTACTTC. This chain connects TRBV12-5 to TRBJ2-7, with TRBD1 matching 7 bases. With 6 bases clipped from V and 6 bases from J, the junction kept 2 bases outside the gene matches. Germline V gene data show CDR1 as LGHNT and CDR2 as FRNRAP. There are 11 residues in the CDR3.

The chain joins TRBV5-5 to TRBJ2-1; D is unclear. V lost 0 bases and J lost 8, with 6 bases in between. The germline V gene has CDR1 SGHKS and CDR2 YYEKEE (reference sequence). The CDR3 spans 12 residues. CDR3 in amino acids: CASSLVSDEQFF. DNA of the CDR3: TGTGCCAGCAGCTTGGTATCCGATGAGCAGTTCTTC. The full variable domain, in which reference TRBV5-5 and TRBJ2-1 provide the parts outside the CDR3, is DAGVTQSPTHLIKTRGQQVTLRCSPISGHKSVSWYQQVLGQGPQFIFQYYEKEERGRGNFPDRFSARQFPNYSSELNVNALLLGDSALYLCASSLVSDEQFFGPGTRLTVL.

The CDR3 DNA reads as TGTGCCAGCAGTAACAGGGTCTCTGGGGCCAACGTCCTGACTTTC. Protein sequence: CASSNRVSGANVLTF. The rearrangement links TRBV27 to TRBJ2-6; a weak D match, TRBD1 (6 bases). V was shortened by 5 bases and J by 0 bases, with 8 bases between the two germline ends. This CDR3 is built from 15 residues. CDR1 and CDR2 (germline): MNHEY, SMNVEV (reference sequence).

This clone was seen just once. The chain joins TRBV6-5 to TRBJ2-5; D uncertain. V lost 2 bases to trimming and J lost 1 base, with 8 bases between them. Germline values: CDR1 MNHEY, CDR2 SVGAGI. CDR3 length: 14 amino acids. The CDR3: CASSYGQIQETQYF. CDR3 DNA sequence: TGTGCCAGCAGTTACGGGCAGATCCAAGAGACCCAGTACTTC.

J is TRBJ2-3 and V is TRBV10-3; 8 nucleotides agree with TRBD1. V lost 8 bases to trimming and J lost 4 bases; unmatched junction nucleotides: 5. This CDR3 has 13 residues. CDR1 and CDR2 from the germline V gene are ENHRY and SYGVKD. CDR3 sequence: CAIGDRGPDTQYF. In nucleotides, the CDR3 is TGTGCCATCGGCGACAGGGGCCCAGATACGCAGTATTTT.

V and J are TRBV5-4 and TRBJ2-5, with 10 nucleotides matching TRBD2. J lost 1 base, V lost 4 bases, and 4 bases had no gene match. This CDR3 contains 15 residues. Germline V gene lookup returns CDR1 SGHNT and CDR2 YYREEE (reference sequence). CDR3 protein: CASSASGRFQETQYF. Written as DNA, the CDR3 is TGTGCCAGCAGCGCTAGCGGGAGATTCCAAGAGACCCAGTACTTC.

This clone was found a few times. The chain carries TRBV7-2 and TRBJ2-4; a weak D match, TRBD2 (5 bases). From germline, CDR1 is SGHTA and CDR2 FQGNSA. CDR3 length equals 17 residues. Deletions cut 1 base from V and 5 bases from J, with 18 bases between. DNA of the CDR3: TGTGCCAGCAGCTTAGTCGGTGACTATCCTCCTGAAAACATTCAGTACTTC. Protein sequence: CASSLVGDYPPENIQYF.

The V and J genes are TRBV20-1 and TRBJ2-5, with 7 nucleotides matching TRBD2. V dropped 3 bases and J dropped 5; count of bases not matched to a gene: 3. CDR3 length equals 12 residues. Germline CDR1 and CDR2: DFQATT and SNEGSKA (reference sequence). The CDR3 loop is CSASGGEETQYF. As DNA, the CDR3 is TGCAGTGCTAGTGGGGGGGAGGAGACCCAGTACTTC.

The rearrangement joins TRBV12-3 or TRBV12-4 to TRBJ2-1; D ambiguous. The V gene lost 6 bases and the J gene lost 6 bases, with 9 bases spanning the gap. The CDR3 contains 12 residues. CDR3 in DNA: TGTGCCAGCAGCAACAGTTTCAATGAGCAGTTCTTC. It codes for CASSNSFNEQFF.

This chain links TRBV18 with TRBJ2-7; tentatively, D is TRBD1 (5 bases). The germline gives CDR1 KGHSH, CDR2 LQKENI. CDR3 length: 13 amino acids. V was cut by 1 base and J by 2 bases, with 6 bases left in between. The CDR3 nucleotides read TGTGCCAGCTCACCACAGGGGACCTACGAGCAGTACTTC. It specifies CASSPQGTYEQYF.

The rearrangement links TRBV6-4 to TRBJ2-6; no definite D call. Germline lookup yields CDR1 MRHNA and CDR2 SNTAGT. The CDR3 is made up of 16 amino acids. V lost 5 bases and J lost 0, with 11 bases in between. This CDR3 is CASSPELGSGANVLTF. DNA for the CDR3: TGTGCCAGCAGTCCGGAGTTAGGCTCTGGGGCCAACGTCCTGACTTTC.

The chain employs TRBV7-3 and TRBJ1-1, with 7 bases that match TRBD1. The CDR3 covers 14 residues. Trimming removed 3 bases from V and 3 bases from J; junction bases left unmatched: 4. Germline V gene lookup returns CDR1 SGHTA and CDR2 FQGTGA. CDR3 bases: TGTGCCAGCAGCTTGACAGGGCAGCACACTGAAGCTTTCTTT. Its protein is CASSLTGQHTEAFF.

The CDR3 loop reads CASSFHRGQGTGELFF. In DNA form, the CDR3 reads TGTGCCAGCAGCTTTCACCGGGGACAGGGCACCGGGGAGCTGTTTTTT. The chain employs TRBV7-2 and TRBJ2-2; 9 nucleotides align to TRBD1. The V segment lost 3 bases and the J segment 4 bases; nucleotides outside the gene matches: 6. CDR1 SGHTA and CDR2 FQGNSA come from the germline V gene. The CDR3 covers 16 residues.

The V call is TRBV6-1, the J call TRBJ1-3; D gene uncertain. V was clipped by 0 bases and J by 2 bases, with 11 bases between them. This CDR3 has 16 residues. From germline, CDR1 is MNHNS and CDR2 SASEGT. In nucleotides, the CDR3 is TGTGCCAGCAGTGAAGCGTCGGTGAATACTGGAAACACCATATATTTT. It is translated as CASSEASVNTGNTIYF.

For the CDR3, the DNA is TGTGCCAGCAGTTACACGGGCTATGGCTACACCTTC. Its translation is CASSYTGYGYTF. The chain joins TRBV27 to TRBJ1-2; D is unclear. CDR1 and CDR2 from the germline V gene are MNHEY and SMNVEV (reference sequence). The V gene lost 4 bases and the J gene lost 4 bases, with 7 bases spanning the gap. The CDR3 sequence is 12 residues long.

The chain uses TRBV19 and TRBJ1-2; TRBD1 might be the D (6 bases). CDR3 length: 16 amino acids. The germline V gene has CDR1 LNHDA and CDR2 SQIVND (reference sequence). V dropped 6 bases and J dropped 2 bases, with 19 bases sitting between them. The CDR3 bases are TGTGCCAGTAGGACTCATGGGGGCAGGGAGAACTATGGCTACACCTTC. This gives the protein CASRTHGGRENYGYTF.